This TCR beta chain was found in a study of blood T cell repertoires in COVID-19. After removal of 5 bases from V and 4 bases from J, the junction contained 4 bases not matched to a gene. This CDR3 is 15 amino acids long. Germline V lookup: CDR1 LNHDA, CDR2 SQIVND (reference sequence). Only in-frame clones appear in the TCRdb table, and some are missing; sequencing was by immunoSEQ multiplex PCR. The sample yields about 120,000 clones, around nine tenths seen once. The chain is built from TRBV19 and TRBJ2-2; 10 positions agree with TRBD1. The sequencing sample was made of peripheral blood. The receptor was isolated from a woman aged 45-65 years with acute or convalescent COVID-19. CDR3 nucleotide sequence: TGTGCCAGTAGTCCTTGGACAGGGGGCACCGGGGAGCTGTTTTTT. Translating gives CASSPWTGGTGELFF.